This TCR beta chain was documented in a study of T cell responses to AZD1222 COVID-19 vaccine. Looked up from germline, CDR1 is LNHNV and CDR2 is YYDKDF (reference sequence). Unmatched junction bases numbered 6, after V lost 1 base and J lost 3 bases. CDR3 length equals 15 residues. The sample holds a few counts of this clone. The antigen remains undetermined. Study outcomes and limitations: Spike-specific TCR breadth and depth were elevated following two AZD1222 doses. It was only after the peak T cell response that any repertoires were sampled. The sample set comprised mostly white British donors with more females, and clonal diversity was possibly underestimated. Spike regions recognized by vaccine-associated CD4 TCRs spanned the protein, led by 160-218 and 743-854.

TCRdb's table, derived via immunoSEQ multiplex PCR, lists solely in-frame clones and lacks some. The sample has about 84,000 clones; approximately 85% are singletons. The source is an adult who received the AZD1222 COVID-19 vaccine. The sample in question was peripheral blood, obtained 28 days after the second AZD1222 dose. J is TRBJ2-7 and V is TRBV15; 7 bases agree with TRBD1. CDR3 nucleotides: TGTGCCACCAGCAGAGGACAGGGTTTCAACTACGAGCAGTACTTC. Encoded protein: CATSRGQGFNYEQYF.